Sequencing of this T cell receptor beta chain was carried out in a study of T cell changes during pregnancy in multiple sclerosis (dated by TCRdb to between 2018 and 2021). Some background on the complete study: Changes in the T cell repertoire over the course of pregnancy were examined in this study in women with multiple sclerosis.

The protocol used for the library was the immunoSEQ multiplex PCR assay. The source is immuneACCESS, and TCRdb retained only in-frame sequences with V and J called. Part of the clones is not carried over; for the studies checked, unresolved V genes explain less than half of this, and the remainder is unexplained. The sample yields almost 40,000 clones; around 91% were counted once. The ten top clones hold 0.5% to 0.85% of the sample. A word on this clone: It has no known antigen specificity. No quality values exist for individual bases; no much larger clone is one base distant.

This receptor was identified in a female donor in good health, enrolled as a control in a pregnancy study. The starting material was CD4+ T cells from peripheral blood mononuclear cells, obtained in the second trimester of pregnancy.

Read as DNA, the sequence is TGTGCCAGCAGTTTTCGGAGCACTGAAGCTTTCTTT. This translates into CASSFRSTEAFF. The V and J segments used are TRBV6-6 and TRBJ1-1; the D gene cannot be named for sure. The germline V gene (reference sequence) yields MNHNY for CDR1 and SVGAGI for CDR2. There are 12 amino acids in the CDR3, from cysteine to phenylalanine inclusive. The only DNA kept is the CDR3, 36 bases in frame from the first base. V is pared back by 4 bases and J by 4 bases, with 7 bases lying between the germline termini.